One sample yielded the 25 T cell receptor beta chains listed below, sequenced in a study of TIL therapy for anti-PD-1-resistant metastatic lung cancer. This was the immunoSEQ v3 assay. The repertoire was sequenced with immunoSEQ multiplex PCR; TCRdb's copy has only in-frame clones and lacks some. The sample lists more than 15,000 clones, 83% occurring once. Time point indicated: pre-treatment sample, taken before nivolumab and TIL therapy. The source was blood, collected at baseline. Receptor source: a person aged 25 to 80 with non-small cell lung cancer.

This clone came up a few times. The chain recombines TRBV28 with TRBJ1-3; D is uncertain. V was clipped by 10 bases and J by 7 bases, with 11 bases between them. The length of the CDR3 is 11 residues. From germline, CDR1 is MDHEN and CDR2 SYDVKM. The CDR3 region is CATSKRNTIYF. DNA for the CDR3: TGTGCCACAAGTAAGAGGAACACCATATATTTT.

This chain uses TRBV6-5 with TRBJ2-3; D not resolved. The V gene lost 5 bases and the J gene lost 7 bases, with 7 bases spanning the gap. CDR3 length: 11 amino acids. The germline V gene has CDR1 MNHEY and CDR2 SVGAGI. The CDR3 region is CASSQAHTQYF. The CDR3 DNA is TGTGCCAGCAGTCAAGCACATACGCAGTATTTT.

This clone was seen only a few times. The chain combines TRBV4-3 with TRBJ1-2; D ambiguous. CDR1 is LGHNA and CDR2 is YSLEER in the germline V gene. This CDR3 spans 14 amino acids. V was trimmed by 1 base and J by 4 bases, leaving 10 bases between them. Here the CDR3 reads CASSQGPAGYGYTF. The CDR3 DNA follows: TGCGCCAGCAGCCAAGGTCCCGCTGGCTATGGCTACACCTTC.

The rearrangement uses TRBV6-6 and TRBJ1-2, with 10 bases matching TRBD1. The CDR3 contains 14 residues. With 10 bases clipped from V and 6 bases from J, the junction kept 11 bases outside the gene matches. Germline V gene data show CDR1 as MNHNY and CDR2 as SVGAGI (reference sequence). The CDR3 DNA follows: TGTGCCACCTGGACAGGGGGTGGGTGGGATGGCTACACCTTC. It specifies CATWTGGGWDGYTF.

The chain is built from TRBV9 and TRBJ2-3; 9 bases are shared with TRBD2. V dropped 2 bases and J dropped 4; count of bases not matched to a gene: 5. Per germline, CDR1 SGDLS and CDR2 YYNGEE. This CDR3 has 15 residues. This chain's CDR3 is CASSVSGTSSDTQYF. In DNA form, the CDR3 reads TGTGCCAGCAGCGTCTCCGGGACTAGCTCAGATACGCAGTATTTT. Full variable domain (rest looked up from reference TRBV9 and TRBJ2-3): DSGVTQTPKHLITATGQRVTLRCSPRSGDLSVYWYQQSLDQGLQFLIQYYNGEERAKGNILERFSAQQFPDLHSELNLSSLELGDSALYFCASSVSGTSSDTQYFGPGTRLTVL.

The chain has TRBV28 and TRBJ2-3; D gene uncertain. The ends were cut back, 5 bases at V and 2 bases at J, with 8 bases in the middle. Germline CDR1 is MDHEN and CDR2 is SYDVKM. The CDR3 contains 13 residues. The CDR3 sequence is CASSLGSTDTQYF. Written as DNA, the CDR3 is TGTGCCAGCAGTCTCGGTTCCACAGATACGCAGTATTTT. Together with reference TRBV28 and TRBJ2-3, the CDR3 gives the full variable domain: DVKVTQSSRYLVKRTGEKVFLECVQDMDHENMFWYRQDPGLGLRLIYFSYDVKMKEKGDIPEGYSVSREKKERFSLILESASTNQTSMYLCASSLGSTDTQYFGPGTRLTVL.

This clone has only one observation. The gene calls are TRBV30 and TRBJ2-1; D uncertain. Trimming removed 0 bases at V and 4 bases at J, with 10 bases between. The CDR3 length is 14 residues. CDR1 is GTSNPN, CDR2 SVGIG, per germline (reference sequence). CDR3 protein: CAWSVRVSYNEQFF. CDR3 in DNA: TGTGCCTGGAGTGTAAGGGTCTCTTACAATGAGCAGTTCTTC.

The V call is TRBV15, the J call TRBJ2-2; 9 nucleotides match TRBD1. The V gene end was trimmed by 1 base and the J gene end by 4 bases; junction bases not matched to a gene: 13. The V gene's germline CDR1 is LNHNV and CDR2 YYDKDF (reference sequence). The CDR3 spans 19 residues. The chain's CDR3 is CATSRGGGEGQGGTGELFF. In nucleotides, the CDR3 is TGTGCCACCAGCAGAGGAGGGGGCGAGGGACAGGGAGGCACCGGGGAGCTGTTTTTT.

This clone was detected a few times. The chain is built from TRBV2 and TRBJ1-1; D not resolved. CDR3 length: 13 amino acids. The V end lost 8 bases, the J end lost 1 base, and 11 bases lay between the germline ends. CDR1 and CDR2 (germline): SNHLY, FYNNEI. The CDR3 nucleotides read TGTGCCAGCCGTTACCGAAGGAACACTGAAGCTTTCTTT. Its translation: CASRYRRNTEAFF.

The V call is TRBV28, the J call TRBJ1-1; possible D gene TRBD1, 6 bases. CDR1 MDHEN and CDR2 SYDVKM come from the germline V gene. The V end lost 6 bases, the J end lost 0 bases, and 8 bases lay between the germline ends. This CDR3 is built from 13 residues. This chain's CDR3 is CASSRTVNTEAFF. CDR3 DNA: TGTGCCAGCAGCCGGACAGTGAACACTGAAGCTTTCTTT.

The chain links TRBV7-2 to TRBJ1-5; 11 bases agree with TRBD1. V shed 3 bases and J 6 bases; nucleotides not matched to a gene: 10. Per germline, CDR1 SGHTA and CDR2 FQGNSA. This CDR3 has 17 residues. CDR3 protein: CASSFRADRGPFQPQHF. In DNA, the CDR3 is TGTGCCAGCAGCTTTCGGGCGGACAGGGGGCCTTTTCAGCCCCAGCATTTT.

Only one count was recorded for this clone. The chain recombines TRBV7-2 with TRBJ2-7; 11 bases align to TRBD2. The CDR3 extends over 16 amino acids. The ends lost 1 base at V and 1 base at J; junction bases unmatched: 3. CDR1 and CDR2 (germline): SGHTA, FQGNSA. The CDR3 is CASSLEGTSGSYEQYF. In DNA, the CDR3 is TGTGCCAGCAGCTTAGAGGGGACTAGCGGTTCCTACGAGCAGTACTTC.

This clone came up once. CDR3 nucleotide sequence: TGTGCCAGCAGCGTAGTACCGGTGGCAGAGACCCAGTACTTC. Protein sequence: CASSVVPVAETQYF. The chain combines TRBV9 with TRBJ2-5; D call uncertain. This CDR3 region has 14 residues. Per germline, CDR1 SGDLS and CDR2 YYNGEE. The V and J ends lost 0 bases and 4 bases respectively, with 10 bases between them.

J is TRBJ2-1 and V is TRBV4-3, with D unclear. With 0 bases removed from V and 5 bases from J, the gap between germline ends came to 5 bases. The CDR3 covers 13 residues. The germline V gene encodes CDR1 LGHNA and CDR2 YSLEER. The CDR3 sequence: CASSQDLHNEQFF. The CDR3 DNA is TGCGCCAGCAGCCAAGATCTTCACAATGAGCAGTTCTTC.

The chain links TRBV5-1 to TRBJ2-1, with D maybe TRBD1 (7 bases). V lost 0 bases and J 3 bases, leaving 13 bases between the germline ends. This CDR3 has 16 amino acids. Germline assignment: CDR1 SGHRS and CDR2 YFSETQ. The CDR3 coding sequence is TGCGCCAGCAGCTTGGCGGGGGACAGTGGCTACAATGAGCAGTTCTTC. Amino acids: CASSLAGDSGYNEQFF. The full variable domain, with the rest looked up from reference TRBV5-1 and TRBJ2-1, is KAGVTQTPRYLIKTRGQQVTLSCSPISGHRSVSWYQQTPGQGLQFLFEYFSETQRNKGNFPGRFSGRQFSNSRSEMNVSTLELGDSALYLCASSLAGDSGYNEQFFGPGTRLTVL.

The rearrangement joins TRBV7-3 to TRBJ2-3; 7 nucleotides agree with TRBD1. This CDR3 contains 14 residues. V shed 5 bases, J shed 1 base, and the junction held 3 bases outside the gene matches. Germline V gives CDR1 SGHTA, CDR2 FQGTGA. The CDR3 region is CASSVGTGTDTQYF. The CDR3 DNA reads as TGTGCCAGCAGCGTCGGGACAGGCACAGATACGCAGTATTTT.

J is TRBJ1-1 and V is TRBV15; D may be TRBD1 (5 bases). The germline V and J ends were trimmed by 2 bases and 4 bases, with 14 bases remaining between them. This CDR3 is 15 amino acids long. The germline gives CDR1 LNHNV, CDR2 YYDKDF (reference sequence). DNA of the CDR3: TGTGCCACCAGCAGAAGTGGGGGTAGGAGCACTGAAGCTTTCTTT. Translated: CATSRSGGRSTEAFF.

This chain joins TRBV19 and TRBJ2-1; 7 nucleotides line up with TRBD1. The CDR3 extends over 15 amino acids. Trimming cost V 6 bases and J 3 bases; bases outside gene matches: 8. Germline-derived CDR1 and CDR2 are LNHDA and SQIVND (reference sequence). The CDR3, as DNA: TGTGCCAGTAGCTTCGACAGGGAGATCTACAATGAGCAGTTCTTC. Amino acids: CASSFDREIYNEQFF.

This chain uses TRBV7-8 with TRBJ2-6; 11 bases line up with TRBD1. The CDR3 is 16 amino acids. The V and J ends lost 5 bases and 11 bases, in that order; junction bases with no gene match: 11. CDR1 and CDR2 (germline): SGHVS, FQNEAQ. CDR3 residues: CASSRTGGGSGHVLTF. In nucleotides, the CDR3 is TGTGCCAGCAGCCGGACAGGGGGCGGCTCCGGTCACGTCCTGACTTTC.

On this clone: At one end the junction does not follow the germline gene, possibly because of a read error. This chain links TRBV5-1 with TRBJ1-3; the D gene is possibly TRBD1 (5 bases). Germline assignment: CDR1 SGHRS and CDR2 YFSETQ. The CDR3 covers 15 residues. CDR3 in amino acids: CASSSDGHSGNAIYF. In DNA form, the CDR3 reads TGCGCCAGCAGCTCCGACGGACACTCTGGAAACGCCATATATTTT.

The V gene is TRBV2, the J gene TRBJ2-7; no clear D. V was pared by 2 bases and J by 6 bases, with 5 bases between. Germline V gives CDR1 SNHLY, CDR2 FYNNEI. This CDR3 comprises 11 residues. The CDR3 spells CASSELVEQYF. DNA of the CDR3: TGTGCCAGCAGTGAATTGGTCGAGCAGTACTTC.

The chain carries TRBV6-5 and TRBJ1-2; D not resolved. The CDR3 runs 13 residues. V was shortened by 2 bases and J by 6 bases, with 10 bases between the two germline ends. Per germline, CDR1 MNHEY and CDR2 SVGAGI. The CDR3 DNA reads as TGTGCCAGCAGTTACGGTGTCCAGCATGGCTACACCTTC. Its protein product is CASSYGVQHGYTF.

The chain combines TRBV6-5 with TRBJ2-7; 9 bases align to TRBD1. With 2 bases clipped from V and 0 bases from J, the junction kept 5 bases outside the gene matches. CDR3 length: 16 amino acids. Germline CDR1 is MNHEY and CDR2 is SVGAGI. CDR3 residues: CASSYAGTGSSYEQYF. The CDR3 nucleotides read TGTGCCAGCAGTTACGCCGGGACAGGGAGCTCCTACGAGCAGTACTTC.

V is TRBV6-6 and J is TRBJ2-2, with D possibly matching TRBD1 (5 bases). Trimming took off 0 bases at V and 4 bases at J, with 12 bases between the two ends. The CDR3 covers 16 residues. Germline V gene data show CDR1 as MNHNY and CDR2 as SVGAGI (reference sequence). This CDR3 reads CASSYSRKGSTGELFF. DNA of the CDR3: TGTGCCAGCAGTTACTCGAGAAAGGGGTCCACCGGGGAGCTGTTTTTT.

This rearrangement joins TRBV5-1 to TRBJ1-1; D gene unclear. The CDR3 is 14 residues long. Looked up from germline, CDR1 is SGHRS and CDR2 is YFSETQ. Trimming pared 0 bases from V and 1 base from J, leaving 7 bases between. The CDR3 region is CASSLVPGNTEAFF. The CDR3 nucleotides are TGCGCCAGCAGCTTGGTTCCGGGGAACACTGAAGCTTTCTTT.